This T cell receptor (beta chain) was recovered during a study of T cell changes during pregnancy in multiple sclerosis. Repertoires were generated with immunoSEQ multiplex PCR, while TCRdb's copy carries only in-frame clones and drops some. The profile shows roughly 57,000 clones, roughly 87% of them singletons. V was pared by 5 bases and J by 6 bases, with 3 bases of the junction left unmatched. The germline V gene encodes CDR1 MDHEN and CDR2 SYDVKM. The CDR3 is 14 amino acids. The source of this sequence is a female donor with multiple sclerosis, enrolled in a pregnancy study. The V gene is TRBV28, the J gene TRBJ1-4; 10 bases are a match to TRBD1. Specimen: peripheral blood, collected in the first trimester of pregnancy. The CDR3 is CASSGDRGDEKLFF. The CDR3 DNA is TGTGCCAGCAGTGGGGACAGGGGAGATGAAAAACTGTTTTTT.